These 17 T cell receptor beta chains originate from one sample sequenced in a study of T cell repertoires in cytomegalovirus infection. TCRdb reprocessed the reads via MiXCR and lists one record per CDR3 protein. The profile covers roughly 110,000 distinct CDR3 sequences, with 30% to 35% appearing a single time and approximately 41% taken by the ten largest. Their cognate antigens are unknown. The specimen was CD8+ T cells from cultured PBMCs, collected from culture after CMV antigen stimulation. The receptors derive from a human donor in good health (CMV status not recorded). Some clones in this sample may be carry-over from other donors' samples.

For this clonotype: One end of the junction is discordant with germline, which a read error may explain. The gene calls are TRBV7-6 and TRBJ1-2; tentatively, D is TRBD1 (6 bases). The CDR3 has 13 amino acids. The germline V gene has CDR1 SGHVS and CDR2 FNYEAQ. The CDR3 spells CASSLGVFGGFTF. CDR3 DNA: TGTGCCAGCAGCTTAGGGGTGTTTGGGGGCTTCACCTTC. The full variable domain, in which reference TRBV7-6 and TRBJ1-2 provide the parts outside the CDR3, is GAGVSQSPRYKVTKRGQDVALRCDPISGHVSLYWYRQALGQGPEFLTYFNYEAQQDKSGLPNDRFSAERPEGSISTLTIQRTEQRDSAMYRCASSLGVFGGFTFGSGTRLTVV.

This clonotype was counted only a few times. The chain carries TRBV6-1 and TRBJ2-1; possible D gene TRBD1, 5 bases. CDR1 MNHNS and CDR2 SASEGT come from the germline V gene. Trimming took off 1 base at V and 5 bases at J, with 12 bases between the two ends. This CDR3 comprises 15 residues. Written as DNA, the CDR3 is TGTGCCAGCAGTGAAGGGGGCTTCATAAACAATGAGCAGTTCTTC. Translated, it gives CASSEGGFINNEQFF.

The chain uses TRBV7-4 and TRBJ2-5; D is tentatively TRBD1 or TRBD2 (5 bases each). The germline V gene encodes CDR1 SGHVT and CDR2 SQSDAQ. The CDR3 contains 15 residues. V was trimmed by 5 bases and J by 3 bases, leaving 16 bases between them. CDR3 DNA: TGTGCCAGCAGCATATCCGGGGCCAATGAAGAGACCCAGTACTTC. It is translated as CASSISGANEETQYF.

The chain recombines TRBV4-1 with TRBJ1-1; 8 bases match TRBD1. J gave up 4 bases and V 3 bases, and 10 bases lay outside the gene matches. Germline V lookup: CDR1 MGHRA, CDR2 YSYEKL. The CDR3 consists of 16 residues. The CDR3 protein is CASSQWTGPISTEAFF. Here the CDR3 DNA reads TGCGCCAGCAGCCAGTGGACAGGGCCCATAAGCACTGAAGCTTTCTTT.

The V gene is TRBV19, the J gene TRBJ1-6; 7 bases line up with TRBD1. Unmatched junction bases numbered 4, after V lost 4 bases and J lost 7 bases. This CDR3 spans 14 amino acids. Per germline, CDR1 LNHDA and CDR2 SQIVND (reference sequence). The CDR3 sequence: CASSTGQENSPLHF. The CDR3 DNA is TGTGCCAGTAGTACCGGACAGGAGAATTCACCCCTCCACTTT.

The chain is built from TRBV9 and TRBJ2-7, with D tentatively TRBD2 (6 bases). The CDR3 has 15 residues. With 0 bases removed from V and 5 bases from J, the gap between germline ends came to 15 bases. Germline V gene sequence: CDR1 SGDLS, CDR2 YYNGEE. CDR3 coding DNA: TGTGCCAGCAGCGTAGGTGGGACTTCCATTAACGAGCAGTACTTC. It codes for CASSVGGTSINEQYF. Drawing the rest from reference TRBV9 and TRBJ2-7, the complete variable domain is DSGVTQTPKHLITATGQRVTLRCSPRSGDLSVYWYQQSLDQGLQFLIQYYNGEERAKGNILERFSAQQFPDLHSELNLSSLELGDSALYFCASSVGGTSINEQYFGPGTRLTVT.

V usage is TRBV7-2 and J usage is TRBJ2-1; the D gene could be TRBD1 or TRBD2 (5 bases each). The V end was cut by 2 bases, the J end by 12 bases, with 20 bases between. CDR1 is SGHTA and CDR2 is FQGNSA in the germline V gene. The length of the CDR3 is 15 residues. This CDR3 reads CASSLWSQGIGGQFF. The CDR3 nucleotides are TGTGCCAGCAGCTTATGGAGCCAGGGCATTGGGGGGCAGTTCTTC.

Concerning this clonotype itself: Its ends do not fully match the called genes, so a read error is possible. The CDR3: CASGLVIYKGAGSYNEQFF. The CDR3 DNA sequence: TGTGCCAGCGGCTTAGTAATTTATAAGGGGGCCGGCTCCTACAATGAGCAGTTCTTC. The chain carries TRBV7-9 and TRBJ2-1; TRBD1 aligns across 7 bases. This CDR3 is 19 amino acids long. CDR1 and CDR2 (germline): SEHNR, FQNEAQ (reference sequence).

This clonotype was counted at least ten times. The gene calls are TRBV12-3 or TRBV12-4 and TRBJ2-5; 7 nucleotides match TRBD1. The CDR3 contains 15 residues. Trimming took 8 bases from V and 0 from J; bases not matched to a gene: 9. CDR3: CASSRTGWDQETQYF. The CDR3 DNA reads TGTGCCAGCTCCCGGACAGGATGGGACCAAGAGACCCAGTACTTC.

This sequence joins TRBV12-3 or TRBV12-4 and TRBJ2-5; weak D call: TRBD2 (5 bases). V was trimmed by 5 bases and J by 1 base, leaving 8 bases between them. This CDR3 is 13 amino acids long. The CDR3 DNA reads TGTGCCAGCAGTGGCAGCGGCCAAGAGACCCAGTACTTC. Translating it yields CASSGSGQETQYF.

This clonotype appeared a few times. The chain recombines TRBV10-3 with TRBJ2-3; 10 nucleotides align to TRBD2. Germline V gene data show CDR1 as ENHRY and CDR2 as SYGVKD. V lost 7 bases, J lost 1 base, and 14 bases stayed unmatched. The CDR3 sequence is 18 residues long. In DNA, the CDR3 is TGTGCCATCAAGGGTAGCGGGGGGCCGCGCTCCCGCACAGATACGCAGTATTTT. The encoded protein is CAIKGSGGPRSRTDTQYF.

The chain combines TRBV25-1 with TRBJ2-5; the D gene is possibly TRBD1 (6 bases). The V gene lost 4 bases and the J gene lost 5 bases, with 20 bases spanning the gap. Germline V lookup: CDR1 MGHDK, CDR2 SYGVNS. This CDR3 region has 16 residues. For the CDR3, the DNA is TGTGCCAGCAGTGGTCCCATACAGGGATTGGGGGAGACCCAGTACTTC. It yields the protein CASSGPIQGLGETQYF.

This clonotype was observed a few times. The CDR3: CSVGSGYNEQFF. In DNA form, the CDR3 reads TGCAGCGTTGGTTCAGGGTACAATGAGCAGTTCTTC. The chain carries TRBV29-1 and TRBJ2-1, with a weak D call TRBD1 (5 bases). Per the germline V gene, CDR1 is SQVTM and CDR2 is ANQGSEA. The CDR3 covers 12 residues. Trimming cost V 4 bases and J 4 bases, with 8 bases left between them.

The table lists this clonotype with many counts. The V gene is TRBV7-9, the J gene TRBJ1-2; 7 nucleotides line up with TRBD1. Germline CDR1 reads SEHNR; CDR2 reads FQNEAQ (reference sequence). V lost 4 bases and J lost 5; bases outside the gene matches: 4. The CDR3 sequence is 13 residues long. CDR3 sequence: CASSSGQRYGYTF. Written as DNA, the CDR3 is TGTGCCAGCAGCTCGGGACAGCGTTATGGCTACACCTTC.

The V and J genes are TRBV19 and TRBJ1-2; D unresolved. V lost 5 bases and J 2 bases, leaving 6 bases between the germline ends. CDR3 length: 12 amino acids. CDR1 is LNHDA, CDR2 SQIVND, per germline (reference sequence). The CDR3 sequence: CASSPDNYGYTF. In DNA form, the CDR3 reads TGTGCCAGTAGTCCTGACAACTATGGCTACACCTTC.

By share, this clonotype counts as medium-sized. The rearrangement uses TRBV7-2 and TRBJ2-2, with 10 bases matching TRBD2. After removal of 6 bases from V and 5 bases from J, the junction contained 6 bases not matched to a gene. Germline V gene data show CDR1 as SGHTA and CDR2 as FQGNSA. This CDR3 region has 15 residues. The CDR3 loop reads CASSRSGGGTGELFF. In nucleotides, the CDR3 is TGTGCCAGCAGTCGGAGCGGGGGGGGGACCGGGGAGCTGTTTTTT.

This clonotype came up many times. The chain combines TRBV4-2 with TRBJ2-3, with TRBD1 identical over 12 bases. Per germline, CDR1 LGHNA and CDR2 YNFKEQ. The CDR3 extends over 15 amino acids. Trimming cost V 4 bases and J 6 bases; bases outside gene matches: 5. This CDR3 is CASSPGTGGADTQYF. The CDR3 DNA is TGTGCCAGCAGCCCGGGGACAGGGGGCGCGGATACGCAGTATTTT.